A single sample gave rise to the 2 T cell receptor beta chains below, sequenced in a study of OX40 agonist ivuxolimab in advanced cancers. The method was immunoSEQ multiplex PCR; TCRdb's version includes in-frame clones alone and lacks a portion of them. In the table there are more than 55,000 clones, around 77% of which are singletons. The starting material was CD4+ or CD8+ T cells sorted from blood, obtained in a trial of the OX40 agonist ivuxolimab. The receptor source for this set is an adult with an advanced solid tumor such as melanoma, head and neck, liver or kidney cancer.

This chain links TRBV9 with TRBJ2-5; a weak D match, TRBD2 (6 bases). Trimming left V 0 bases short and J 5 bases short, with 14 bases between. The germline gives CDR1 SGDLS, CDR2 YYNGEE. This CDR3 contains 15 residues. The CDR3: CASSVGGGDGETQYF. The CDR3 coding sequence is TGTGCCAGCAGCGTAGGAGGCGGGGATGGTGAGACCCAGTACTTC.

The rearrangement uses TRBV21-1 and TRBJ2-5; TRBD1, as called in the table, went unchecked against the DNA. TRBV21-1 is a documented pseudogene. The CDR3 contains 22 residues. Written as DNA, the CDR3 is TGTGCCAGCAGCCAGGCCAGGGACAGGGGAATCCTACTGGGTGAGTACCAAGAGACCCAGTACTTC. Its translation is CASSQARDRGILLGEYQETQYF.